The 3 T cell receptor beta chains given below trace back to one sample, sequenced in a study of T cells in Graves' hyperthyroidism and ophthalmopathy. RNA transcripts yielded amplified TCR beta CDR3 regions. The TCR CDR3 was amplified in a first-round RT-PCR using the HTBI primer set. Using its own MiXCR run on the multiplex PCR reads, TCRdb lists one record per CDR3 protein. The profile shows roughly 500,000 distinct CDR3 sequences, 35% to 55% of them singletons. Input material: peripheral blood or thyroid tissue (not recorded which). These receptors were obtained from an adult woman with Graves' disease, either hyperthyroidism or ophthalmopathy (not recorded which).

This clonotype was counted ten times or more. The J gene is TRBJ2-7, the V gene TRBV4-1; the match to TRBD1 covers 10 bases. The CDR3 runs 14 residues. CDR1 is MGHRA and CDR2 is YSYEKL in the germline V gene. V was clipped by 3 bases and J by 3 bases; unmatched bases: 2. In nucleotides, the CDR3 is TGCGCCAGCAGCCATGGACAGGGGGACTACGAGCAGTACTTC. The encoded protein is CASSHGQGDYEQYF.

This clonotype has more than one count but fewer than ten. This chain joins TRBV18 and TRBJ2-2; the D is unclear. Trimming removed 0 bases from V and 2 bases from J, with 10 bases in between. Germline CDR1 KGHSH, CDR2 LQKENI. This CDR3 is built from 16 residues. The CDR3 nucleotides read TGTGCCAGCTCACCACCTTCCCTCCAAAACACCGGGGAGCTGTTTTTT. It encodes CASSPPSLQNTGELFF.

This clonotype was counted between two and nine times. This sequence joins TRBV7-2 and TRBJ1-4; no clear D. The CDR3 has 15 amino acids. The germline V gene encodes CDR1 SGHTA and CDR2 FQGNSA. V lost 5 bases and J lost 7, with 17 bases in between. CDR3 region: CASSPSGPAFEKLFF. The CDR3 DNA sequence: TGTGCCAGCAGCCCTTCTGGGCCCGCGTTTGAAAAACTGTTTTTT.